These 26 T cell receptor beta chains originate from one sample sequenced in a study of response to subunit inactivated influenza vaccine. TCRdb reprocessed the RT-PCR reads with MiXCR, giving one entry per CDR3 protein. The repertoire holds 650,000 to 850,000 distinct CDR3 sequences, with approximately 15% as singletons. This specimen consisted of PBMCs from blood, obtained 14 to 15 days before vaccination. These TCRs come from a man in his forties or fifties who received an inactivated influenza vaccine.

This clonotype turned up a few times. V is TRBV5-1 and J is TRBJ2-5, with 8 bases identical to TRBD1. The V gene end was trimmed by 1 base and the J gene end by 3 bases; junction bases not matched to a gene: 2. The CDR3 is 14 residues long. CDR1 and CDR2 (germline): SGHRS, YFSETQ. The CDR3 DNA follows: TGCGCCAGCAGCTTGAACAGGGGGGAAGAGACCCAGTACTTC. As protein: CASSLNRGEETQYF.

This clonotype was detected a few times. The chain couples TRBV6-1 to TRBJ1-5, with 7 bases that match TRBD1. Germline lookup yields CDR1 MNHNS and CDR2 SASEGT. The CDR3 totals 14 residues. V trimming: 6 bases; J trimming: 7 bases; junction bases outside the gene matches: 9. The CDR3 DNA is TGTGCCAGCAGCAACAGGGGATGGAGGCAGCCCCAGCATTTT. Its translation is CASSNRGWRQPQHF.

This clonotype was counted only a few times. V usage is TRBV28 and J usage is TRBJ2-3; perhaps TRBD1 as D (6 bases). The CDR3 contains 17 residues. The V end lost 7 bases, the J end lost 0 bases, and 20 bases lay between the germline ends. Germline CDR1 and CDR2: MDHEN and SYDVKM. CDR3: CASTPSPDRFSTDTQYF. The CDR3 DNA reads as TGTGCCAGCACCCCGTCCCCAGACAGGTTTAGCACAGATACGCAGTATTTT.

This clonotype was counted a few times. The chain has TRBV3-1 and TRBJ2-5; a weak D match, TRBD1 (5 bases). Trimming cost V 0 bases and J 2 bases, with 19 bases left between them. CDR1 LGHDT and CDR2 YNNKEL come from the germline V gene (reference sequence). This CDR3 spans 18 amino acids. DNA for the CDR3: TGTGCCAGCAGCCAAGATCTCGACAGTCGACTCATGCAAGAGACCCAGTACTTC. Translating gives CASSQDLDSRLMQETQYF.

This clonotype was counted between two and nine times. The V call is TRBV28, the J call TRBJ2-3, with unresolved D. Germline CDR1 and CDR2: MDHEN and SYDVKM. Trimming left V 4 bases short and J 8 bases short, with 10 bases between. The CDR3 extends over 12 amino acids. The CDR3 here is CASSSLSRTQYF. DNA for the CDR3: TGTGCCAGCAGTTCCCTATCTCGTACGCAGTATTTT.

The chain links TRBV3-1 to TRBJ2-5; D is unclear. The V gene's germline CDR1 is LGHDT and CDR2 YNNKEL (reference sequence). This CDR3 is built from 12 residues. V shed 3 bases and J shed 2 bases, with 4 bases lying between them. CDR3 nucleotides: TGTGCCAGCAGCCATATACAAGAGACCCAGTACTTC. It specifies CASSHIQETQYF.

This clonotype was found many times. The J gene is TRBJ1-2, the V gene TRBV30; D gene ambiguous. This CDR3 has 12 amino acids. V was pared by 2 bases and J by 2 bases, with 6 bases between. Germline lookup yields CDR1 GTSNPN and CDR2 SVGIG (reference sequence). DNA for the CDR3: TGTGCCTGGAGTACCCCCAACTATGGCTACACCTTC. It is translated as CAWSTPNYGYTF.

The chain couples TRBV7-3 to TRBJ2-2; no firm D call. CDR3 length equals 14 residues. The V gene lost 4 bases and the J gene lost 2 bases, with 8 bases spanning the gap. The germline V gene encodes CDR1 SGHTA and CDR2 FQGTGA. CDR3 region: CASSSTYNTGELFF. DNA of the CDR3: TGTGCCAGCAGCTCTACATATAACACCGGGGAGCTGTTTTTT.

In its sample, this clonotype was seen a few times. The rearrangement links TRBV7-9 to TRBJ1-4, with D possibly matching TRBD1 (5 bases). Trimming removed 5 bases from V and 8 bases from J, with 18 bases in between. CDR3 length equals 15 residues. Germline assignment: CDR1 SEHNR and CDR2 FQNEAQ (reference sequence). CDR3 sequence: CASSPGAGPGEKLFF. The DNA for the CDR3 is TGTGCCAGCAGCCCCGGGGCAGGGCCGGGGGAAAAACTGTTTTTT.

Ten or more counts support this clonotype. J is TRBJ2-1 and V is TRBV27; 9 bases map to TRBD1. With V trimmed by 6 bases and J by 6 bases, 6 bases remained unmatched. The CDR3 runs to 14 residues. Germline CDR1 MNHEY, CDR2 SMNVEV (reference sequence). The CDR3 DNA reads TGTGCCAGCAGATACAGGGGGCGAGGCAATGAGCAGTTCTTC. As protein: CASRYRGRGNEQFF.

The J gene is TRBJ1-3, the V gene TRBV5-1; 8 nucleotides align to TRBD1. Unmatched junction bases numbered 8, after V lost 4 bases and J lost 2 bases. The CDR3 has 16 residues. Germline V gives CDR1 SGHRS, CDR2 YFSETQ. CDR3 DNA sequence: TGCGCCAGCAGCCTCCAGGCGGACAGGGCTGGAAACACCATATATTTT. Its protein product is CASSLQADRAGNTIYF.

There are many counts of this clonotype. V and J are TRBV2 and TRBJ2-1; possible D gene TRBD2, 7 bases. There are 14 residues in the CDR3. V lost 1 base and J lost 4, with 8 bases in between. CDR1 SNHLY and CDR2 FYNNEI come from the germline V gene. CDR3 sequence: CASSEEGGYNEQFF. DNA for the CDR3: TGTGCCAGCAGTGAAGAGGGGGGGTACAATGAGCAGTTCTTC.

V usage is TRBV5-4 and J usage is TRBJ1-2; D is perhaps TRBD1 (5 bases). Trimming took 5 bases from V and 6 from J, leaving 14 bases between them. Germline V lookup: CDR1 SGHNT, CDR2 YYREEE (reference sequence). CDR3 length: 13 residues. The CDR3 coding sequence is TGTGCCAGCAGTAGGGACTTGAAGGATGGCTACACCTTC. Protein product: CASSRDLKDGYTF.

DNA for the CDR3: TGTGCCAGCAGGCTTGACAGGGTAGGCTACGAGCAGTACTTC. The encoded protein is CASRLDRVGYEQYF. The chain couples TRBV11-2 to TRBJ2-7, with TRBD1 matching over 7 bases. There are 14 residues in the CDR3. Germline loops: CDR1 SGHAT, CDR2 FQNNGV. Trimming at V came to 6 bases and at J to 3 bases, leaving 8 bases not matched to a gene.

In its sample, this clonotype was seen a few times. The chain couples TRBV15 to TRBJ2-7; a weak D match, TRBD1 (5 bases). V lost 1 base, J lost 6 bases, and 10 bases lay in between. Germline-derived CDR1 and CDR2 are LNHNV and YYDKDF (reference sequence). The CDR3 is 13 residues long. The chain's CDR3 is CATSRGQGGEQYF. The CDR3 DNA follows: TGTGCCACCAGCAGAGGTCAGGGTGGCGAGCAGTACTTC.

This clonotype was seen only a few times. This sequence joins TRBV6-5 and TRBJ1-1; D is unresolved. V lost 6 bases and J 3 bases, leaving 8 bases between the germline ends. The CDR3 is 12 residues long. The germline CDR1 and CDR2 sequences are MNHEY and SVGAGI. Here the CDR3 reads CASRPSDTEAFF. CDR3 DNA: TGTGCCAGCAGACCGAGCGACACTGAAGCTTTCTTT.

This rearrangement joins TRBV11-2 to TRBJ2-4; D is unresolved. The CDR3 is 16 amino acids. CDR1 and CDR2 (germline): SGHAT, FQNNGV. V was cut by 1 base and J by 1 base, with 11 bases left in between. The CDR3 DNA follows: TGTGCCAGCAGCTTAGCCGCCGGTTGGGCCAAAAACATTCAGTACTTC. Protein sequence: CASSLAAGWAKNIQYF.

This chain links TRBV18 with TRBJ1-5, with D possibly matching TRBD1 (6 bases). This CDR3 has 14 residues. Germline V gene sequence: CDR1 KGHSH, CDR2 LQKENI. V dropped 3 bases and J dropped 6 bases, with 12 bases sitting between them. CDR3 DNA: TGTGCCAGCTCACCCTCCCAGGGGCTTCAGCCCCAGCATTTT. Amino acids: CASSPSQGLQPQHF.

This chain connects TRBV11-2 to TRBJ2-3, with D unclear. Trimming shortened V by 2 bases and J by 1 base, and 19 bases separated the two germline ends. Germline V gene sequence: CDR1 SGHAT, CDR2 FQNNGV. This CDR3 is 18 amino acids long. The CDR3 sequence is CASSLLPPSGPRTDTQYF. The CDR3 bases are TGTGCCAGCAGCTTATTACCCCCCTCTGGGCCCCGCACAGATACGCAGTATTTT.

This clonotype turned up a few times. Here the CDR3 reads CASSHITGGFTEAFF. The CDR3 DNA reads TGTGCCAGCAGCCACATAACAGGAGGATTCACTGAAGCTTTCTTT. The chain carries TRBV4-2 and TRBJ1-1, with D possibly TRBD1 on 5 matching bases. Germline lookup yields CDR1 LGHNA and CDR2 YNFKEQ. The V gene lost 3 bases and the J gene lost 4 bases, with 15 bases spanning the gap. CDR3 length equals 15 residues.

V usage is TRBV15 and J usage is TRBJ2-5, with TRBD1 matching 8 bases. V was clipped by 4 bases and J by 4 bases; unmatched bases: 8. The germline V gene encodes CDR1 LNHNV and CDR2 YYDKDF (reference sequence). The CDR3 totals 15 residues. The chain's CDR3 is CATSKADRGLETQYF. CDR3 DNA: TGTGCCACCAGCAAAGCAGACAGGGGCCTAGAGACCCAGTACTTC. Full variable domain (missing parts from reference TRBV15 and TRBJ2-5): DAMVIQNPRYQVTQFGKPVTLSCSQTLNHNVMYWYQQKSSQAPKLLFHYYDKDFNNEADTPDNFQSRRPNTSFCFLDIRSPGLGDTAMYLCATSKADRGLETQYFGPGTRLLVL.

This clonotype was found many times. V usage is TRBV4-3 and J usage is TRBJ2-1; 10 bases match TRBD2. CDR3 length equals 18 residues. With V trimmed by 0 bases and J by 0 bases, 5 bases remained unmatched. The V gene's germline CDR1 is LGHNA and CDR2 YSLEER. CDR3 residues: CASSQEGPSGGSYNEQFF. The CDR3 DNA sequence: TGCGCCAGCAGCCAAGAAGGCCCTAGCGGGGGCTCCTACAATGAGCAGTTCTTC.

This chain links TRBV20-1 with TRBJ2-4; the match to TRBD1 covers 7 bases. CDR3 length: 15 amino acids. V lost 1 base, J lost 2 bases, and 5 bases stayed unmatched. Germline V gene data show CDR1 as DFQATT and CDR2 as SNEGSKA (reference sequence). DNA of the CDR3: TGCAGTGCTAGAGTAGGGGGCGAGACCAAAAACATTCAGTACTTC. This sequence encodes CSARVGGETKNIQYF.

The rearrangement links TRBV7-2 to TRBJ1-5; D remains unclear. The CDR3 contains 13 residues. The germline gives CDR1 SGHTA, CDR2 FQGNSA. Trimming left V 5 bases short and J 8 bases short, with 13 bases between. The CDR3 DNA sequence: TGTGCCAGCAGCCTGGGCGTCGGTAAGCCCCAGCATTTT. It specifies CASSLGVGKPQHF.

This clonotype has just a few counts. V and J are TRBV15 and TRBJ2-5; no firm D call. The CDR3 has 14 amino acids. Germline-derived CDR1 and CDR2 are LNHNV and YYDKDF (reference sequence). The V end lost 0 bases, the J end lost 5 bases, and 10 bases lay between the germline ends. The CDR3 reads CATSRDFSQETQYF. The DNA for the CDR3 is TGTGCCACCAGCAGAGATTTTTCGCAGGAGACCCAGTACTTC.

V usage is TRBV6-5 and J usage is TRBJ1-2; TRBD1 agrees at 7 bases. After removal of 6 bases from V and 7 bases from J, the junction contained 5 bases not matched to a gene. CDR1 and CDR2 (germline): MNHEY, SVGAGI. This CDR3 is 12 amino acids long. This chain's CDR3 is CASRQTGFGYTF. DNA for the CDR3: TGTGCCAGCAGGCAGACAGGGTTTGGCTACACCTTC.